This TCR beta chain was observed in a study of identical twins. TCRdb re-derived calls from the 5' RACE reads in MiXCR, one entry per CDR3 protein. Among 300,000 to 400,000 distinct CDR3 sequences listed, around 9% were seen once. The source is a woman aged 50 to 60 in good health. The sequenced sample consisted of naive T cells sorted from blood.

The CDR3 here is CASSLKGGLATF. CDR3 bases: TGTGCCAGCAGCCTAAAGGGGGGACTAGCCACCTTC. This sequence joins TRBV5-4 and TRBJ1-2, with a tentative D call TRBD1 (6 bases). Trimming took 4 bases from V and 13 from J, leaving 17 bases between them. Per the germline V gene, CDR1 is SGHNT and CDR2 is YYREEE (reference sequence). There are 12 residues in the CDR3. The complete variable domain, with remaining parts taken from reference TRBV5-4 and TRBJ1-2, reads ETGVTQSPTHLIKTRGQQVTLRCSSQSGHNTVSWYQQALGQGPQFIFQYYREEENGRGNFPPRFSGLQFPNYSSELNVNALELDDSALYLCASSLKGGLATFGSGTRLTVV.